This is a list of T cell receptor beta chains from one sample in a study of T cell responses to AZD1222 COVID-19 vaccine. Some clones are missing from TCRdb's copy, which holds only in-frame ones; the method was immunoSEQ multiplex PCR. The repertoire holds some 200,000 clones, with just over 90% as singletons. The sequencing here drew on peripheral blood, taken on day 0 of AZD1222 vaccination. The receptors here all came from an adult in good health. The CDR3 runs from the conserved cysteine through the conserved F or W. A D gene is named only where the DNA matches it firmly. The listing skips clone size in some rows; elsewhere it reads once, few, many or a size class.

>TRBJ2-2|TRBD2|TRBV6-6|NA
CASIYGLADNTGELFF
TGTGCCAGCATCTACGGACTAGCCGATAACACCGGGGAGCTGTTTTTT
>TRBJ1-2|TRBD1|TRBV18|NA
CASSPLGQGNYGYTF
TGTGCCAGCTCACCACTAGGACAGGGAAACTATGGCTACACCTTC
>TRBJ2-3|NA|TRBV7-9|once
CASSPVLEFGDTQYF
TGTGCCAGCAGCCCTGTACTAGAATTTGGTGATACGCAGTATTTT
>TRBJ2-1|TRBD2|TRBV7-9|NA
CASSTPGRGAPNEQFF
TGTGCCAGCAGCACGCCTGGGCGGGGGGCCCCAAATGAGCAGTTCTTC
>TRBJ1-1|TRBD1|TRBV9|NA
CASSSQGGTEAFF
TGTGCCAGCAGCTCGCAGGGGGGCACTGAAGCTTTCTTT
>TRBJ1-5|NA|TRBV6-5|NA
CASSYSIQASQPQHF
TGTGCCAGCAGTTACTCGATTCAGGCCAGTCAGCCCCAGCATTTT
>TRBJ1-2|TRBD1|TRBV11-2|NA
CASSLVGLQGDDGYTF
TGTGCCAGCAGCTTAGTCGGGTTACAGGGGGACGACGGCTACACCTTC
>TRBJ2-7|TRBD2|TRBV5-1|NA
CASSLRATSGGAEEQYF
TGCGCCAGCAGCTTGCGGGCGACTAGCGGGGGGGCTGAGGAGCAGTACTTC
>TRBJ1-2|NA|TRBV12-3/TRBV12-4|NA
CASSLDGYGYTF
TGTGCCAGCAGTCTGGACGGGTATGGCTACACCTTC
>TRBJ1-1|NA|TRBV7-9|NA
CASSSWISNTEAFF
TGTGCCAGCAGCTCCTGGATTTCGAACACTGAAGCTTTCTTT
>TRBJ2-3|TRBD2|TRBV5-1|NA
CASSLGSGRFGDTQYF
TGCGCCAGCAGCTTGGGTAGCGGGAGGTTTGGCGATACGCAGTATTTT
>TRBJ1-2|TRBD1|TRBV5-5|NA
CASSVDAGTAYYGYTF
TGTGCCAGCAGCGTGGATGCCGGGACAGCCTACTATGGCTACACCTTC
>TRBJ2-1|TRBD2|TRBV5-1|few
CASSLVLAGGHNEQFF
TGCGCCAGCAGCTTAGTACTAGCGGGAGGGCACAATGAGCAGTTCTTC
>TRBJ2-1|TRBD2|TRBV7-9|NA
CASSLVSGGINEQFF
TGTGCCAGCAGCTTAGTTAGCGGGGGGATAAATGAGCAGTTCTTC
>TRBJ2-1|TRBD2|TRBV27|NA
CASSLASLAGNEQFF
TGTGCCAGCAGCCTAGCCTCTCTAGCGGGAAATGAGCAGTTCTTC
>TRBJ1-4|NA|TRBV2|NA
CASTGRVLEKLFF
TGTGCCAGCACTGGCAGGGTCCTCGAAAAACTGTTTTTT
>TRBJ1-1|NA|TRBV6-5|NA
CASSYSMAASEAFF
TGTGCCAGCAGTTACTCGATGGCCGCATCTGAAGCTTTCTTT
>TRBJ1-6|TRBD1|TRBV5-1|NA
CASSSLQGANSPLHF
TGCGCCAGCAGCTCCCTCCAGGGGGCAAATTCACCCCTCCACTTT
>TRBJ2-2|TRBD1|TRBV19|once
CASSVWTGSNTGELFF
TGTGCCAGTAGTGTATGGACAGGTTCGAACACCGGGGAGCTGTTTTTT
>TRBJ2-2|NA|TRBV3-1/TRBV3-2|NA
CASSQGTHTGELFF
TGTGCCAGCAGCCAGGGGACTCACACCGGGGAGCTGTTTTTT
>TRBJ2-7|TRBD2|TRBV19|NA
CASSTPGTSGAYEQYF
TGTGCCAGTAGTACTCCCGGGACTAGCGGGGCCTACGAGCAGTACTTC
>TRBJ1-2|NA|TRBV5-1|NA
CASSLTNFARDGYGYTF
TGCGCCAGCAGCTTGACTAATTTTGCTAGGGACGGCTATGGCTACACCTTC
>TRBJ1-4|TRBD1|TRBV27|NA
CASSLGTGVPEKLFF
TGTGCCAGCAGTTTGGGGACAGGGGTACCTGAAAAACTGTTTTTT
>TRBJ2-7|NA|TRBV2|once
CASSVRARYEQYF
TGTGCCAGCAGTGTCAGGGCTCGCTACGAGCAGTACTTC
>TRBJ2-2|TRBD1|TRBV18|NA
CASSPVGDRGAGELFF
TGTGCCAGCTCACCAGTGGGGGACAGAGGAGCCGGGGAGCTGTTTTTT
>TRBJ1-2|NA|TRBV6-5|NA
CASSYSMGGDYGYTF
TGTGCCAGCAGTTACTCAATGGGGGGAGACTATGGCTACACCTTC
>TRBJ1-5|TRBD1|TRBV6-6|NA
CASSHPSDRRDNQPQHF
TGTGCCAGCAGTCACCCCTCGGACAGGAGAGACAATCAGCCCCAGCATTTT
>TRBJ2-5|NA|TRBV10-3|NA
CARHEGAQPLRKETQYF
TGTGCCAGGCATGAAGGGGCTCAACCACTCCGCAAAGAGACCCAGTACTTC
>TRBJ2-6|NA|TRBV27|NA
CASSPASGANVLTF
TGTGCCAGCAGTCCCGCCTCTGGGGCCAACGTCCTGACTTTC
>TRBJ1-1|NA|TRBV19|NA
CASKTGLRGGRNTEAFF
TGTGCCTCAAAGACAGGCCTTAGAGGAGGACGAAACACTGAAGCTTTCTTT
>TRBJ1-2|NA|TRBV7-9|NA
CASSSIGNGYTF
TGTGCCAGCAGCTCCATAGGGAATGGCTACACCTTC
>TRBJ1-1|NA|TRBV13|NA
CASMRQVSNTEAFF
TGTGCCAGCATGCGGCAGGTCTCTAACACTGAAGCTTTCTTT
>TRBJ2-7|TRBD1|TRBV9|NA
CASSVGPGQANEQYF
TGTGCCAGCAGCGTAGGCCCGGGACAGGCTAACGAGCAGTACTTC
>TRBJ2-1|TRBD1|TRBV6-1|NA
CASSEYTGTVGDNEQFF
TGTGCCAGCAGTGAATACACAGGGACAGTAGGGGACAATGAGCAGTTCTTC
>TRBJ1-6|NA|TRBV5-4|few
CASSLRGGFNNSPLHF
TGTGCCAGCAGCTTGCGAGGGGGTTTCAATAATTCACCCCTCCACTTT
>TRBJ2-4|NA|TRBV5-5|NA
CASSLDLVNIQYF
TGTGCCAGCAGCTTGGATCTCGTAAACATTCAGTACTTC
>TRBJ1-1|NA|TRBV30|NA
CAWSGGIVQVNTEAFF
TGTGCCTGGAGCGGGGGAATAGTCCAAGTGAACACTGAAGCTTTCTTT
>TRBJ1-1|NA|TRBV27|NA
CAARAFPGTEAFF
TGTGCCGCCAGGGCCTTTCCGGGGACTGAAGCTTTCTTT
>TRBJ1-2|TRBD1|TRBV5-1|NA
CASSVGTAYGYTF
TGCGCCAGCAGCGTTGGGACAGCCTATGGCTACACCTTC
>TRBJ1-1|NA|TRBV19|NA
CASSISGTPNTEAFF
TGTGCCAGTAGTATCTCGGGGACACCGAACACTGAAGCTTTCTTT
>TRBJ2-1|NA|TRBV19|NA
CASSYYNEQFF
TGTGCCAGTAGCTATTACAATGAGCAGTTCTTC
>TRBJ2-5|TRBD2|TRBV2|once
CASNPGLAGIETQYF
TGTGCCAGCAACCCGGGACTAGCGGGGATAGAGACCCAGTACTTC
>TRBJ1-6|NA|TRBV5-8|NA
CASRPVQGGSESSYNSPLHF
TGTGCCAGCAGACCTGTCCAGGGCGGGTCAGAGAGCTCCTATAATTCACCCCTCCACTTT
>TRBJ1-2|TRBD1|TRBV3-1/TRBV3-2|few
CASSQARGGRASGGYTF
TGTGCCAGCAGCCAAGCAAGAGGGGGCAGGGCCTCAGGTGGCTACACCTTC